The rows below give T cell receptor beta chains drawn from one sample of a study of cytomegalovirus exposure and HLA in healthy donors. Repertoires were generated with immunoSEQ multiplex PCR, while TCRdb's copy carries only in-frame clones and drops some. This sample yields about 200,000 clones, of which 79% are seen a single time; about 1.7% belongs to the top ten. Sequenced input: PBMCs. The receptors derive from a middle-aged man in good health and CMV-seronegative. Each CDR3 is given with its conserved first and last residue. D genes are given only for firm matches. Rows may omit the clone size; those that give it use once, few, many or a size class.

size	D	J	V	DNA	CDR3
.	TRBD2	TRBJ2-3	TRBV28	TGTGCCAGCATTGAGAAGCGGGAGCGCACAGATACGCAGTATTTT	CASIEKRERTDTQYF
.	TRBD2	TRBJ2-1	TRBV14	TGTGCCAGCAGCCAGGACCGACCGGGACTAGCGAGGAGGAATGAGCAGTTCTTC	CASSQDRPGLARRNEQFF
once	.	TRBJ1-2	TRBV5-8	TGTGCCAGCAGGAAGGGGGGGATTTACTATGGCTACACCTTC	CASRKGGIYYGYTF
.	TRBD1	TRBJ1-3	TRBV7-2	TGTGCCAGCAGCTTGGGACAGGGGAGTACGAGAAACACCATATATTTT	CASSLGQGSTRNTIYF
.	.	TRBJ2-3	TRBV9	TGTGCCAGCAGCCCACGCGGCAGCACAGATACGCAGTATTTT	CASSPRGSTDTQYF
.	TRBD2	TRBJ2-3	TRBV28	TGTGCCAGGTTAGCGGGAGGGACCACAGATACGCAGTATTTT	CARLAGGTTDTQYF
.	.	TRBJ1-1	TRBV18	TGTGCCAGCTCACCACTTAACTTGAACACTGAAGCTTTCTTT	CASSPLNLNTEAFF
.	.	TRBJ2-2	TRBV27	TGTGCCAGCAGAGGCAGGGGGAGGACCGGGGAGCTGTTTTTT	CASRGRGRTGELFF
.	.	TRBJ1-1	TRBV7-3	TGTGCCAGCAGCTCGGGAGGGAACACTGAAGCTTTCTTT	CASSSGGNTEAFF
few	.	TRBJ2-1	TRBV5-6	TGTGCCAGCAGCGGGGGGGGCAGGGTTGGATTCAATGAGCAGTTCTTC	CASSGGGRVGFNEQFF
.	TRBD1	TRBJ2-7	TRBV4-1	TGCGCCAGCAGCCAAGATAAGGGGGCCCCCTCCTACGAGCAGTACTTC	CASSQDKGAPSYEQYF
few	TRBD2	TRBJ2-7	TRBV5-6	TGTGCCAGCAGCTCCAGAGCGGGAGGGGTCTACGAGCAGTACTTC	CASSSRAGGVYEQYF
.	.	TRBJ2-7	TRBV7-9	TGTGCCAGCAGCTTAAAAAGCCCCCAGTACTTC	CASSLKSPQYF
.	TRBD1	TRBJ2-7	TRBV5-5	TGTGCCAGCACTTTACTCCCGGGACAGGGAACCTTCGAGCAGTACTTC	CASTLLPGQGTFEQYF
.	.	TRBJ2-6	TRBV19	TGTGCCAGTAGTATTCTCAAACCGGGAGGGGCCAACGTCCTGACTTTC	CASSILKPGGANVLTF
.	.	TRBJ1-2	TRBV5-5	TGTGCCAGCAGCTTGTGGGAGGGCTATGGCTACACCTTC	CASSLWEGYGYTF
.	.	TRBJ2-1	TRBV27	TGTGCCAGCAGTTTATCGGACTTGGGCCCTTACAATGAGCAGTTCTTC	CASSLSDLGPYNEQFF
.	TRBD2	TRBJ2-5	TRBV25-1	TGTGCCAGCAGTGAACTGGGACTAGGAGGAGAGACCCAGTACTTC	CASSELGLGGETQYF
.	TRBD1	TRBJ2-1	TRBV5-6	TGTGCCAGCAGCAAATGGACAGGGGGGAATGAGCAGTTCTTC	CASSKWTGGNEQFF
.	.	TRBJ2-7	TRBV21-1	TGTGCCAGCCCCGAGGACAGGCTTCCACCCTACGAGCAGTACTTC	CASPEDRLPPYEQYF
.	TRBD2	TRBJ2-2	TRBV2	TGTGCCAGCAGCCAGACTAGCGGGGGGAACACCGGGGAGCTGTTTTTT	CASSQTSGGNTGELFF
.	.	TRBJ2-2	TRBV30	TGTGCCTGGAGTTCGGGGTCCGGGGAGCTGTTTTTT	CAWSSGSGELFF
.	TRBD2	TRBJ2-1	TRBV11-2	TGTGCCAGCAGCTTAGATGGACTAGCGGGAGGGCGTTCCTACAATGAGCAGTTCTTC	CASSLDGLAGGRSYNEQFF
.	.	TRBJ1-1	TRBV28	TGTGCCAGCTACCCCGTGGGTCGGGGTGAAGCTTTCTTT	CASYPVGRGEAFF
.	TRBD2	TRBJ2-1	TRBV2	TGTGCCAGCAGTGGGGGGGCGGGAGGGAGGGGTGAGCAGTTCTTC	CASSGGAGGRGEQFF
.	TRBD1	TRBJ2-1	TRBV29-1	TGCAGCGTTGACCAATCAGGGGGTGAGCAGTTCTTC	CSVDQSGGEQFF
.	.	TRBJ2-1	TRBV7-6	TGTGCCAGCAGCTTTTCTGAAGCCTCAATGTTCTTC	CASSFSEASMFF
few	.	TRBJ1-3	TRBV27	TGTGCCAGCAGCGGACAGAACTCTGGAAACACCATATATTTT	CASSGQNSGNTIYF
.	TRBD2	TRBJ2-3	TRBV5-1	TGCGCCAGCAGCCCGGGACTAGCGGCAAGCACAGATACGCAGTATTTT	CASSPGLAASTDTQYF